This T cell receptor beta chain was retrieved from a study of PD-1 blockade in mismatch repair-deficient tumors. Study-wide background: Patients had around 11 mismatch repair-deficient cancer types and were previously treated and progressing. General observations from the study: Tumor-resident clones, often absent from pretreatment blood, expanded after pembrolizumab and then contracted.

The CDR3 is made up of 15 amino acids. The ends were cut back, 5 bases at V and 4 bases at J, with 14 bases in the middle. In germline, CDR1 is KGHSH, CDR2 LQKENI. Mismatch repair deficiency was confirmed in all patients, by PCR or immunohistochemistry. Three pembrolizumab responders had their TCRs sequenced. Assay used: immunoSEQ multiplex PCR; TCRdb lists only in-frame clones, some missing. The table includes 90,000 to 130,000 clones, 60% to 85% detected once. On this clone itself: Antigen: not known.

The sequence came from an adult with mismatch repair-deficient cancer. The sample here was peripheral blood, taken roughly 13 months after starting pembrolizumab. The gene calls are TRBV18 and TRBJ2-2; D is possibly TRBD1 (7 bases). The CDR3 DNA is TGTGCCAGCTCATCGACAGGGAGGAGCACCGGGGAGCTGTTTTTT. The encoded protein is CASSSTGRSTGELFF.